This TCR beta chain came from a study of radiation and T cells in renal cell carcinoma. Repertoires were generated with immunoSEQ multiplex PCR, while TCRdb's copy carries only in-frame clones and drops some. Among roughly 80,000 clones, roughly 83% were seen once, and the ten largest hold under 2.5%. The sample holds one count of this clone. Trimming removed 4 bases from V and 3 bases from J; junction bases left unmatched: 6. This CDR3 comprises 15 residues. From germline, CDR1 is LGHNA and CDR2 YNFKEQ. Described time point: blood 4 weeks post-SBRT, at nephrectomy. Treatment indicated: 15 Gy SBRT to primary tumor, nephrectomy 4 weeks later. After SBRT, blood was collected at 2 and 4 weeks, plus baseline.

The receptor comes from a woman in her fifties or sixties with renal cell carcinoma. The sequenced sample was blood, obtained from a patient whose treatment included radiotherapy and nephrectomy. V gene TRBV4-2 combines with J gene TRBJ1-2; 9 bases line up with TRBD1. Here the CDR3 reads CASSPRTGADYGYTF. For the CDR3, the DNA is TGTGCCAGCAGCCCCCGGACAGGGGCGGACTATGGCTACACCTTC.